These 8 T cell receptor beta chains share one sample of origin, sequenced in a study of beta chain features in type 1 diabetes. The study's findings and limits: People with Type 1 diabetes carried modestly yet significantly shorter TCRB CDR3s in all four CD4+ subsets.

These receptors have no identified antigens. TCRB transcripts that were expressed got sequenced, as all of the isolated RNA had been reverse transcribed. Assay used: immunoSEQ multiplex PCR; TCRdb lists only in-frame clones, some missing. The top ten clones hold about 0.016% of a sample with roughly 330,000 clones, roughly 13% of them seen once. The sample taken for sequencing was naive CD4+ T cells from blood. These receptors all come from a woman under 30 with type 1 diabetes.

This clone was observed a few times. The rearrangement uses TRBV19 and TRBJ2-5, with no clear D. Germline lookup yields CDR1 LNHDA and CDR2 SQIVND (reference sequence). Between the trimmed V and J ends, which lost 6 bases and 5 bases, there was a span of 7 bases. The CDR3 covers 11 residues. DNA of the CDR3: TGTGCCAGTAGGATCGGGGAGACCCAGTACTTC. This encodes CASRIGETQYF.

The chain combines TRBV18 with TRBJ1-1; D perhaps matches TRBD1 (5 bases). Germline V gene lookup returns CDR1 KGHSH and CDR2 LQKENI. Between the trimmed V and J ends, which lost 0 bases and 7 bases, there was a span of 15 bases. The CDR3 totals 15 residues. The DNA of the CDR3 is TGTGCCAGCTCACCACCAGGGAGGGGCCGGGGTGAAGCTTTCTTT. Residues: CASSPPGRGRGEAFF.

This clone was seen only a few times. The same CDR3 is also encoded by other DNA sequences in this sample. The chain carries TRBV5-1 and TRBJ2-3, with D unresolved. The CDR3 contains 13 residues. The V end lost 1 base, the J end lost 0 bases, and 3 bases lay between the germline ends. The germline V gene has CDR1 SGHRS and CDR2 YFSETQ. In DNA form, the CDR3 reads TGCGCCAGCAGCTTGCCTAGCACAGATACGCAGTATTTT. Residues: CASSLPSTDTQYF.

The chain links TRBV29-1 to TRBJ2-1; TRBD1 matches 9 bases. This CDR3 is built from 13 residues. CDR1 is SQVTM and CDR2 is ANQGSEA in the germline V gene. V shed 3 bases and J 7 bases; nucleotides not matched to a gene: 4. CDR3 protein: CSVEDRGQNEQFF. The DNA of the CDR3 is TGCAGCGTTGAGGACAGGGGACAGAATGAGCAGTTCTTC.

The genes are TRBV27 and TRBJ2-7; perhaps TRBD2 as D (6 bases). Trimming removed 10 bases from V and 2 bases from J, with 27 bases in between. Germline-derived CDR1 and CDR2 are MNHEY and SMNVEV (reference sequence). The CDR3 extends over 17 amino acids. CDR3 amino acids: CAIAPVWDSEFTYEQYF. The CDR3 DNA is TGTGCCATCGCCCCAGTCTGGGACTCGGAATTTACCTACGAGCAGTACTTC.

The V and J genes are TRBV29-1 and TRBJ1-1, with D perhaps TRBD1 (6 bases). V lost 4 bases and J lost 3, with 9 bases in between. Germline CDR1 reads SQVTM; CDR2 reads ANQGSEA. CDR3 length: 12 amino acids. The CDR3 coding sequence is TGCAGCGTTGTACAGGGATACACTGAAGCTTTCTTT. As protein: CSVVQGYTEAFF.

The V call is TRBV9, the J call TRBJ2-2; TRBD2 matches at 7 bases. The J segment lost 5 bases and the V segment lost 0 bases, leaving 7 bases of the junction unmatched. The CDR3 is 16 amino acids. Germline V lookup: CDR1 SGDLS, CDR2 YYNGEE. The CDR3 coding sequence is TGTGCCAGCAGCGTAGGCCGAGCGGGACGTACCGGGGAGCTGTTTTTT. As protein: CASSVGRAGRTGELFF.

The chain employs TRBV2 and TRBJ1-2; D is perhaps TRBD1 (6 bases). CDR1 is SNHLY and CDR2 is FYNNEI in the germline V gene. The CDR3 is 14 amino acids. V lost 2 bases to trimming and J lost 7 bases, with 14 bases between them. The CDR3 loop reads CASSETQVQGGYTF. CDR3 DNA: TGTGCCAGCAGTGAAACCCAGGTACAGGGTGGCTACACCTTC.